These 18 T cell receptor beta chains share one sample of origin, sequenced in a study of vaccination effects on CD4 cells after COVID-19. Clones were sequenced by immunoSEQ multiplex PCR, and TCRdb holds only the in-frame ones, with some missing. The repertoire holds 30,000 to 40,000 clones, with roughly four fifths as singletons. These receptors lack a known antigen. After roughly eleven days in culture, the CD4+ T cells were isolated. The infection with SARS-CoV-2 (confirmed by PCR) occurred in this person between March and December 2020. BNT162b2 vaccine or mRNA-1273 vaccine was given to participants in two doses. This specimen consisted of CD4+ T cells from PBMCs cultured without peptide, obtained after COVID-19 vaccination. The receptors stem from a human donor who had a prior SARS-CoV-2 infection.

CDR3 coding DNA: TGTGCCAGCAGCTTCCTGGGGCTCGTCGGGGAAATCACAGATACGCAGTATTTT. Translation gives CASSFLGLVGEITDTQYF. The V gene is TRBV7-6, the J gene TRBJ2-3, with D possibly being TRBD1 or TRBD2 (5 bases each). CDR1 and CDR2 (germline): SGHVS, FNYEAQ. The V and J ends lost 3 bases and 2 bases respectively, with 21 bases between them. The CDR3 has 18 amino acids.

The CDR3 loop reads CASSLGPYSGNTIYF. CDR3 nucleotides: TGTGCCAGCAGCCTAGGACCCTATTCTGGAAACACCATATATTTT. This rearrangement joins TRBV5-4 to TRBJ1-3; the D is unclear. The V gene's germline CDR1 is SGHNT and CDR2 YYREEE (reference sequence). This CDR3 is built from 15 residues. V was shortened by 4 bases and J by 1 base, with 12 bases between the two germline ends.

The chain uses TRBV18 and TRBJ1-2; possibly TRBD1 for D (6 bases). The CDR3 has 13 residues. CDR1 and CDR2 from the germline V gene are KGHSH and LQKENI. Trimming removed 3 bases at V and 8 bases at J, with 13 bases between. The CDR3 nucleotides read TGTGCCAGCTCACCGACACAGGGTAGCGGCTACACCTTC. This encodes CASSPTQGSGYTF.

The CDR3 DNA is TGCGCCAGCAGCCGTCTGAGGGTTTCACCCCTCCACTTT. As protein: CASSRLRVSPLHF. This chain uses TRBV4-1 with TRBJ1-6; no reliable D call. Germline V lookup: CDR1 MGHRA, CDR2 YSYEKL. Trimming left V 4 bases short and J 9 bases short, with 10 bases between. The CDR3 consists of 13 residues.

There are a few counts of this clone. The chain couples TRBV6-5 to TRBJ1-1, with D tentatively TRBD1 (5 bases). CDR1 and CDR2 from the germline V gene are MNHEY and SVGAGI. V was cut by 0 bases and J by 0 bases, with 8 bases left in between. This CDR3 has 15 amino acids. DNA of the CDR3: TGTGCCAGCAGTTACTCGAGACAGATGAACACTGAAGCTTTCTTT. This gives the protein CASSYSRQMNTEAFF.

V usage is TRBV19 and J usage is TRBJ1-1; no firm D call. CDR1 is LNHDA, CDR2 SQIVND, per germline (reference sequence). The CDR3 runs 14 residues. Trimming removed 9 bases from V and 0 bases from J, with 14 bases in between. The CDR3 DNA is TGTGCCAGCTCCGGCGGGCAGCTGAACACTGAAGCTTTCTTT. Encoded protein: CASSGGQLNTEAFF.

The CDR3 is CASSPSLAGAKDTQYF. Here the CDR3 DNA reads TGTGCCAGCTCACCGTCACTAGCGGGGGCCAAAGATACGCAGTATTTT. The chain is built from TRBV18 and TRBJ2-3; TRBD2 agrees at 11 bases. CDR1 and CDR2 from the germline V gene are KGHSH and LQKENI. V trimming: 3 bases; J trimming: 5 bases; junction bases outside the gene matches: 7. The CDR3 is made up of 16 amino acids.

The V and J genes are TRBV9 and TRBJ1-3; D not certain. The CDR3 sequence is 14 residues long. CDR1 is SGDLS and CDR2 is YYNGEE in the germline V gene. Trimming took off 1 base at V and 2 bases at J, with 7 bases between the two ends. For the CDR3, the DNA is TGTGCCAGCAGCGTATCCTCAGCTGGAAACACCATATATTTT. Residues: CASSVSSAGNTIYF.

This clone was seen more than once but under ten times. The chain combines TRBV6-6 with TRBJ1-3, with no clear D. The CDR3 is made up of 15 amino acids. Germline V lookup: CDR1 MNHNY, CDR2 SVGAGI (reference sequence). The V gene lost 6 bases and the J gene lost 4 bases, with 16 bases spanning the gap. The CDR3 sequence is CASSGTQTSGNTIYF. CDR3 bases: TGTGCCAGCAGCGGAACACAAACGTCCGGAAACACCATATATTTT.

The J gene is TRBJ2-2, the V gene TRBV3-1 (or the pseudogene TRBV3-2); TRBD1 aligns across 7 bases. This CDR3 region has 15 residues. In germline, CDR1 is LGHDT, CDR2 YNNKEL (reference sequence). V shed 0 bases, J shed 7 bases, and the junction held 5 bases outside the gene matches. The CDR3 sequence: CASSQEHRGGGELFF. Written as DNA, the CDR3 is TGTGCCAGCAGCCAAGAGCACAGGGGTGGCGGGGAGCTGTTTTTT.

The V gene is TRBV30, the J gene TRBJ1-2, with a tentative D call TRBD1 (5 bases). Germline V CDR1 and CDR2: GTSNPN, SVGIG (reference sequence). This CDR3 has 13 residues. V shed 1 base and J shed 4 bases, with 10 bases lying between them. CDR3 sequence: CAWSGGVVYGYTF. CDR3 DNA sequence: TGTGCCTGGAGTGGGGGGGTCGTCTATGGCTACACCTTC. Using reference TRBV30 and TRBJ1-2 for the parts outside the CDR3, the full variable domain is SQTIHQWPATLVQPVGSPLSLECTVEGTSNPNLYWYRQAAGRGLQLLFYSVGIGQISSEVPQNLSASRPQDRQFILSSKKLLLSDSGFYLCAWSGGVVYGYTFGSGTRLTVV.

This chain connects TRBV19 to TRBJ2-5; the match to TRBD2 covers 10 bases. CDR1 is LNHDA and CDR2 is SQIVND in the germline V gene (reference sequence). This CDR3 has 15 amino acids. The J segment lost 3 bases and the V segment lost 6 bases, leaving 7 bases of the junction unmatched. CDR3 protein: CASSTKRGGEETQYF. The CDR3 DNA sequence: TGTGCCAGTAGCACCAAGCGGGGGGGCGAAGAGACCCAGTACTTC.

The chain joins TRBV9 to TRBJ1-2; no definite D call. The CDR3 sequence is 13 residues long. Germline-derived CDR1 and CDR2 are SGDLS and YYNGEE. Between the trimmed V and J ends, which lost 4 bases and 8 bases, there was a span of 15 bases. CDR3 sequence: CASSPHQARGYTF. DNA for the CDR3: TGTGCCAGCAGCCCACACCAAGCGAGGGGCTACACCTTC.

This chain uses TRBV2 with TRBJ1-6; 7 nucleotides line up with TRBD1. The CDR3 contains 14 residues. The V gene end was trimmed by 6 bases and the J gene end by 6 bases; junction bases not matched to a gene: 5. Germline V CDR1 and CDR2: SNHLY, FYNNEI. The CDR3 DNA follows: TGTGCCAGCAGAGCTACAGGGGTTAATTCACCCCTCCACTTT. Translating it yields CASRATGVNSPLHF.

V and J are TRBV2 and TRBJ2-7, with D unclear. The CDR3 extends over 12 amino acids. V was cut by 5 bases and J by 1 base, with 6 bases left in between. The germline gives CDR1 SNHLY, CDR2 FYNNEI. The CDR3 DNA is TGTGCCAGCAGTCTACAGTCCTACGAGCAGTACTTC. Its protein product is CASSLQSYEQYF.

The table lists this clone with a count of one. The gene calls are TRBV2 and TRBJ2-7; D is unresolved. V lost 8 bases to trimming and J lost 5 bases, with 16 bases between them. The germline gives CDR1 SNHLY, CDR2 FYNNEI. The CDR3 sequence is 13 residues long. The CDR3 DNA follows: TGTGCCAGCGGCCCCCAACTATACGACGAGCAGTACTTC. Its protein is CASGPQLYDEQYF.

The V gene is TRBV6-1, the J gene TRBJ2-7; TRBD2 might be the D (6 bases). Trimming removed 2 bases at V and 3 bases at J, with 11 bases between. The CDR3 runs 14 residues. Germline CDR1 MNHNS, CDR2 SASEGT. The CDR3 here is CASSEFGGNYEQYF. CDR3 DNA sequence: TGTGCCAGCAGTGAATTTGGAGGGAACTACGAGCAGTACTTC.

This chain uses TRBV19 with TRBJ2-6; D not resolved. In germline, CDR1 is LNHDA, CDR2 SQIVND (reference sequence). V lost 5 bases, J lost 4 bases, and 6 bases lay in between. This CDR3 region has 13 residues. CDR3 protein: CASSLGGANVLTF. In nucleotides, the CDR3 is TGTGCCAGTAGTTTGGGGGGGGCCAACGTCCTGACTTTC.